This T cell receptor beta chain emerged from a study of response to subunit inactivated influenza vaccine. Study-level findings and limits: It was suggested by the authors that few new T cells are recruited by each seasonal influenza vaccination.

TCRdb passed the RT-PCR reads through MiXCR, listing each CDR3 protein once. Of about 520,000 distinct CDR3 sequences listed, more than 7% are singletons. J was trimmed by 6 bases and V by 5 bases; bases with no gene match: 6. From germline, CDR1 is SGHVS and CDR2 FQNEAQ. The CDR3 is 14 amino acids. In this sample, this clonotype turned up a few times. Its target is not known. The starting material was PBMCs from blood, obtained around 25 months after vaccination. This TCR was recovered from a man aged 50-75 years who received an inactivated influenza vaccine. This sequence joins TRBV7-8 and TRBJ2-2, with 7 positions matching TRBD2. CDR3: CASSPRLAAGELFF. As DNA, the CDR3 is TGTGCCAGCAGCCCAAGACTAGCCGCCGGGGAGCTGTTTTTT.